This TCR beta chain came from a study of Ad26.COV2.S vaccination and SARS-CoV-2 variants. Study outcomes and limitations: Quantification of TCR breadth and depth may have yielded underestimates of total T cell responses. Spike-specific CD8+ and CD4+ T cell responses reportedly showed substantial breadth after vaccination.

Produced via immunoSEQ multiplex PCR; TCRdb's table is partial and in-frame only. The sample lists around 400,000 clones; around nine tenths were seen once. V lost 6 bases, J lost 5 bases, and 17 bases lay in between. Germline CDR1 reads SGHTA; CDR2 reads FQGNSA. The length of the CDR3 is 15 residues. This sample's treatment: approximately 18 received Ad26.COV2.S at low or high dose, single or two shots; roughly 5 received placebo; per-sample allocation not given. Collection of the samples took place on day 63 after the first injection of vaccine or placebo. Note on this clone: What it recognizes is unknown.

The sample in question was peripheral blood, obtained in a trial of Ad26.COV2.S vaccine versus placebo. This clonotype originated in a person between 18 and 60 years old who received the Ad26.COV2.S COVID-19 vaccine or a placebo. The V call is TRBV7-2, the J call TRBJ1-5; maybe TRBD1 (5 bases). Written as DNA, the CDR3 is TGTGCCAGCAGTCGAACCGTAGGGGCGGATCAGCCCCAGCATTTT. Amino acid sequence: CASSRTVGADQPQHF.